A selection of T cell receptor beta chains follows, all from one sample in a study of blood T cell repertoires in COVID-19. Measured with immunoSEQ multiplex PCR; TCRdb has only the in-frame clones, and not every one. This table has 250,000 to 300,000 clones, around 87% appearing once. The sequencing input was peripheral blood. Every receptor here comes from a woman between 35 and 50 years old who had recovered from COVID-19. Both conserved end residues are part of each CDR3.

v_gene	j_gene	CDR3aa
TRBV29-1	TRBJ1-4	CSAFRATNEKLFF
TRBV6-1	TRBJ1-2	CASSALRTGGAGYGYTF
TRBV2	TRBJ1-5	CASSERELDQPQHF
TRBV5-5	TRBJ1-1	CASSHPQGRNTEAFF
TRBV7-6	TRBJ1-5	CASSLESGAYQPQHF
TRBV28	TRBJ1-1	CASSLTHTEAFF
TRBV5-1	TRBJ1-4	CASSPRTGVSEKLFF
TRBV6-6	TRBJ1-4	CASSYSFQGLFF
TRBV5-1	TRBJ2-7	CASSLESSLAVNEQYF
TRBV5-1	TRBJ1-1	CASSFVDRGTEAFF
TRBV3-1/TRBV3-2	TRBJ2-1	CASSLGLVTYNEQFF
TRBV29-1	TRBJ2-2	CSVGRLTGELFF
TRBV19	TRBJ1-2	CASSIPIRQAYYGYTF
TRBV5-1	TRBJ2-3	CASKPPRGASDTQYF
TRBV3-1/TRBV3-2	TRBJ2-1	CASSRLAGGTYNEQFF
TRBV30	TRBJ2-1	CAWSQQVGLYNEQFF
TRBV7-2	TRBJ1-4	CASSLAGEATNEKLFF